Reported below is one T cell receptor beta chain. The ends lost 6 bases at V and 4 bases at J; junction bases unmatched: 6. This CDR3 is 13 amino acids long. Individuals drawn from approximately 26 US areas were about 18 to 89 years old. Cohorts were assigned according to the clinical history that participants reported. Exposed enrollees encountered a COVID-19 case at some point within 2 weeks before study entry. This entry belongs to a study of blood T cell repertoires in COVID-19. Study-wide context: Researchers got acute and convalescent COVID-19 samples from the United States, Italy and Spain.

Using immunoSEQ multiplex PCR, the repertoire was profiled, and TCRdb retains in-frame clones only, with some absent. The sample shows about 140,000 clones, 84% of them seen only once. This clonotype was sampled from a woman between 18 and 29 years old who had been exposed to COVID-19. The sequenced material came from PBMCs or T cells enriched from blood (not recorded which). V and J are TRBV12-3 or TRBV12-4 and TRBJ2-7; 7 nucleotides align to TRBD1. CDR3: CASSITGAYEQYF. In DNA form, the CDR3 reads TGTGCCAGCAGCATAACAGGGGCGTACGAGCAGTACTTC.